This T cell receptor (beta chain) was identified in a study of shared clonotypes between healthy human individuals. Whole-study results and caveats: Large depth notwithstanding, sorted-subset sequencing proved incomplete by rarefaction.

Assay execution proceeded at the deep level. Original handling: ImmunoSEQ gave junction-only sequences without quality scores, so filtering differed. The method was immunoSEQ multiplex PCR; TCRdb's version includes in-frame clones alone and lacks a portion of them. That table furnishes V, J and clone size, whereas the DNA furnished D and trimming. The sample has around 2,000,000 clones, over 85% seen once. On this clone: Its antigen is currently unknown.

The naive CD8 subset, CD45RO-negative cells positively selected for CCR7, excluded terminally differentiated effector memory CD45RA+ cells. The donors, healthy adults who were HIV-negative, had experienced no recent acute infections or vaccinations. The specimen was naive CD8+ T cells sorted from blood. The clonotype comes from a man aged 18 to 29 in good health.

CDR3 nucleotides: TGTGCCAGCAGCGTAGGGCCGTACCCCTACGAGCAGTACTTC. Translated, it gives CASSVGPYPYEQYF. The chain couples TRBV9 to TRBJ2-7; D ambiguous. The CDR3 totals 14 residues. Trimming shortened V by 0 bases and J by 2 bases, and 9 bases separated the two germline ends. CDR1 SGDLS and CDR2 YYNGEE come from the germline V gene. The full variable domain, its missing parts supplied by reference TRBV9 and TRBJ2-7, is DSGVTQTPKHLITATGQRVTLRCSPRSGDLSVYWYQQSLDQGLQFLIQYYNGEERAKGNILERFSAQQFPDLHSELNLSSLELGDSALYFCASSVGPYPYEQYFGPGTRLTVT.